Sequencing of this T cell receptor beta chain was carried out in a study of CD8 T cells in ankylosing spondylitis. Broader study findings: The authors reported significant enrichment of disease-linked clones in matched ankylosing spondylitis synovial fluid. A subset of motif variants has previously been described in the synovial fluid and blood of reactive arthritis.

TCRdb independently ran MiXCR on the 5' RACE reads; one entry per CDR3 protein. The repertoire has 290,000 or so distinct CDR3 sequences, more than 20% of them found once; the top ten carry 3.5%. This clonotype was detected many times. No antigen is known for it. The V and J ends lost 2 bases and 3 bases, in that order; junction bases with no gene match: 6. The CDR3 covers 15 residues. The germline gives CDR1 SGHRS, CDR2 YFSETQ. The chain has TRBV5-1 and TRBJ2-3; 7 bases are a match to TRBD2. Material for sequencing was blood, either unsorted or a sorted T cell fraction (not recorded which). The source of this sequence is a female donor with ankylosing spondylitis or in good health (not recorded which). The CDR3, as DNA: TGCGCCAGCAGCTTTGGGAGCGGGATGACAGATACGCAGTATTTT. It codes for CASSFGSGMTDTQYF.